This T cell receptor (beta chain) is from a study of CD8+ T cells in alopecia areata. RNA extraction was followed by reverse transcription into cDNA, which acted as the sequencing template. Using immunoSEQ multiplex PCR, the repertoire was profiled, and TCRdb retains in-frame clones only, with some absent. The sample consists of about 140,000 clones, 55% of them appearing once. Germline CDR1 SQVTM, CDR2 ANQGSEA. V shed 6 bases, J shed 0 bases, and the junction held 4 bases outside the gene matches. The CDR3 has 14 residues. This TCR was recovered from a human donor in good health. Sample: CD4+ T cells sorted from blood. This chain uses TRBV29-1 with TRBJ2-1; 8 bases align to TRBD1. CDR3 amino acids: CSVVQGGSYNEQFF. The CDR3 DNA is TGCAGCGTGGTACAGGGGGGCTCCTACAATGAGCAGTTCTTC.